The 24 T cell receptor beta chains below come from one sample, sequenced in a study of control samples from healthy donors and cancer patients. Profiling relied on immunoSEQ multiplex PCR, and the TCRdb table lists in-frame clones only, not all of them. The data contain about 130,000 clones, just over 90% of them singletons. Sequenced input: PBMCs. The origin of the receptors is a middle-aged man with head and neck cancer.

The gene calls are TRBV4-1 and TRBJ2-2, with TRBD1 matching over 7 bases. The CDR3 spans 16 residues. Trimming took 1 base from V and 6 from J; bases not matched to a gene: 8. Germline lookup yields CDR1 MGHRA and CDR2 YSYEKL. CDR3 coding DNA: TGCGCCAGCAGCCAAGGGATTAGGGGGCAGGCCGGGGAGCTGTTTTTT. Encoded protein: CASSQGIRGQAGELFF.

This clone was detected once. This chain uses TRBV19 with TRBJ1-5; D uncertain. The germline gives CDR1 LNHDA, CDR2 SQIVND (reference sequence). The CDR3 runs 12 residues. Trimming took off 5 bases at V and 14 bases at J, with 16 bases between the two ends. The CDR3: CASSFDRVREHF. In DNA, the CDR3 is TGTGCCAGTAGTTTCGACCGAGTGAGAGAGCATTTT. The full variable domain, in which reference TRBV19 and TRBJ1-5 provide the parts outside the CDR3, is DGGITQSPKYLFRKEGQNVTLSCEQNLNHDAMYWYRQDPGQGLRLIYYSQIVNDFQKGDIAEGYSVSREKKESFPLTVTSAQKNPTAFYLCASSFDRVREHFGDGTRLSIL.

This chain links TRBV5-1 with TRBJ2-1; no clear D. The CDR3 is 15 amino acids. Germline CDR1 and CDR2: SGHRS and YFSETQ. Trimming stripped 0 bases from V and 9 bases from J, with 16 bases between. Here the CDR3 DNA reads TGCGCCAGCAGCTTGGTCGGTGGCAGCTTTTCTGAGCAGTTCTTC. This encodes CASSLVGGSFSEQFF.

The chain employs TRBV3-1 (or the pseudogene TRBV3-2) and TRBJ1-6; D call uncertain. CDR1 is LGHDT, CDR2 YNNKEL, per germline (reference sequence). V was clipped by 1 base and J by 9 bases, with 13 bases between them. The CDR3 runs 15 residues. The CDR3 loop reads CASSQVPEGGSPLHF. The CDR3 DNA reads TGTGCCAGCAGCCAAGTTCCGGAGGGCGGTTCACCCCTCCACTTT.

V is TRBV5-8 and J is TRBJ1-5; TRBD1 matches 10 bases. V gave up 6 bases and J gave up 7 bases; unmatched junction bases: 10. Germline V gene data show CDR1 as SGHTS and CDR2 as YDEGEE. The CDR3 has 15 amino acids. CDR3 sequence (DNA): TGTGCCAGCACCGCCGGGACAGGGGCAAGCCAGCCCCAGCATTTT. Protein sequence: CASTAGTGASQPQHF.

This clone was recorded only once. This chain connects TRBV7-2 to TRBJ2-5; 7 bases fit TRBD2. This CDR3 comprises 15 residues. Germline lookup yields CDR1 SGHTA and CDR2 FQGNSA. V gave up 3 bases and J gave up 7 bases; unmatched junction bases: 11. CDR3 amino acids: CASSFSRDYKGTQYF. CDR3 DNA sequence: TGTGCCAGCAGCTTCTCTCGGGACTATAAGGGGACCCAGTACTTC. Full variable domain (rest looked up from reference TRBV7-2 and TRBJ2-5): GAGVSQSPSNKVTEKGKDVELRCDPISGHTALYWYRQSLGQGLEFLIYFQGNSAPDKSGLPSDRFSAERTGGSVSTLTIQRTQQEDSAVYLCASSFSRDYKGTQYFGPGTRLLVL.

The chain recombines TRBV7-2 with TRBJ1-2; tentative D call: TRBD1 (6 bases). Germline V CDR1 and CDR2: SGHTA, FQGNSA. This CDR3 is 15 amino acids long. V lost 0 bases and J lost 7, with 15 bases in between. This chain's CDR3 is CASSLAMRGGGGYTF. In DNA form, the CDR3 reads TGTGCCAGCAGCTTAGCTATGCGGGGAGGGGGTGGCTACACCTTC.

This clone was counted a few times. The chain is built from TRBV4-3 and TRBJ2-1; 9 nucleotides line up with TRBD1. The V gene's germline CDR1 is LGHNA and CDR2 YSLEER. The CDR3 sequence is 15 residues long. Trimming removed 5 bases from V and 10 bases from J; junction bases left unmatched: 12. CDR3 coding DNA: TGCGCCAGCAGCTTGCCCGGGACAGGGCACGAGGAGCAGTTCTTC. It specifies CASSLPGTGHEEQFF.

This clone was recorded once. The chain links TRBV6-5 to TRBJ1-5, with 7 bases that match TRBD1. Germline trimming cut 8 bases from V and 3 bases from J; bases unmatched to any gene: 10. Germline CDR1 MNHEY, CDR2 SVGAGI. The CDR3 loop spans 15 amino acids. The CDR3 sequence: CASDLWGQINQPQHF. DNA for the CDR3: TGTGCCAGCGACCTGTGGGGACAGATCAATCAGCCCCAGCATTTT.

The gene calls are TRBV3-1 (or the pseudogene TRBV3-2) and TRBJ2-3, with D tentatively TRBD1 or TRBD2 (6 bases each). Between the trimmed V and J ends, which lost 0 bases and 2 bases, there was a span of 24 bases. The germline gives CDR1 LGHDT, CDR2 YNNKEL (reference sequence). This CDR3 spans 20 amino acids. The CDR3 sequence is CASSQEPLRLGGSNTDTQYF. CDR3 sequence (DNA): TGTGCCAGCAGCCAAGAACCCCTCCGACTAGGGGGGTCGAACACAGATACGCAGTATTTT.

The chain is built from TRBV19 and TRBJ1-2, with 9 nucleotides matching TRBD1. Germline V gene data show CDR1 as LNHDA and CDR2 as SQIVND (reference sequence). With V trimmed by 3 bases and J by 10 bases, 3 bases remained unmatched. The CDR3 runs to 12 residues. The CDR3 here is CASSIRDRVYTF. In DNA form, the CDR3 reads TGTGCCAGTAGTATTCGGGACAGGGTCTACACCTTC. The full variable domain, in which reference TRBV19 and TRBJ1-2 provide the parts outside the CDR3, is DGGITQSPKYLFRKEGQNVTLSCEQNLNHDAMYWYRQDPGQGLRLIYYSQIVNDFQKGDIAEGYSVSREKKESFPLTVTSAQKNPTAFYLCASSIRDRVYTFGSGTRLTVV.

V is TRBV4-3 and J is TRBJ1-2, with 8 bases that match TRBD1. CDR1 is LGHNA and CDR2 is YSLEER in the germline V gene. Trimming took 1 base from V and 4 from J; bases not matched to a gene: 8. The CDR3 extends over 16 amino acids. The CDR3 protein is CASSQGSAGGAYGYTF. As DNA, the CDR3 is TGCGCCAGCAGCCAAGGGAGCGCAGGGGGCGCCTATGGCTACACCTTC.

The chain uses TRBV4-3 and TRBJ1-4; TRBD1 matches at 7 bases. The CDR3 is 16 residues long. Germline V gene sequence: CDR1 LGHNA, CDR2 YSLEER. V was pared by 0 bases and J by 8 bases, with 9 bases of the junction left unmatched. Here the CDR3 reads CASSQDRAGGIEKLFF. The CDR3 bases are TGCGCCAGCAGCCAAGATAGAGCAGGGGGAATAGAAAAACTGTTTTTT.

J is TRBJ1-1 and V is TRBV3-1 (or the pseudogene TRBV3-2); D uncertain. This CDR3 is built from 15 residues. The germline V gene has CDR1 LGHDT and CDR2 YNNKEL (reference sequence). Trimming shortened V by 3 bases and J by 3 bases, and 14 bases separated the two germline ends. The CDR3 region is CASSQLGNEDTEAFF. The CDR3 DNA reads TGTGCCAGCAGCCAGTTAGGGAATGAGGACACTGAAGCTTTCTTT.

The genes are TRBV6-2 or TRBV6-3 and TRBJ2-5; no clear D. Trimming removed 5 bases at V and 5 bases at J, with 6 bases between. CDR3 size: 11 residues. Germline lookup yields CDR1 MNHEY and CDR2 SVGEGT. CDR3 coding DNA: TGTGCCAGCAGTACATACGAGACCCAGTACTTC. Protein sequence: CASSTYETQYF.

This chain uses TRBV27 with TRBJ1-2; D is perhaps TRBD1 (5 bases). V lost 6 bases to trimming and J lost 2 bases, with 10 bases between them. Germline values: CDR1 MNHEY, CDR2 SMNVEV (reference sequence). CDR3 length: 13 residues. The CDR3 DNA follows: TGTGCCAGCAGAGGGACTGCAAACTATGGCTACACCTTC. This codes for CASRGTANYGYTF.

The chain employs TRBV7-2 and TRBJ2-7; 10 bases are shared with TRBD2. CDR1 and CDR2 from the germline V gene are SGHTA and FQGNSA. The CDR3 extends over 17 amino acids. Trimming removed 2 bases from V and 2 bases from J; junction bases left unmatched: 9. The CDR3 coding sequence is TGTGCCAGCAGCTTACTAGCGGGGGCGACAAAAGCCTACGAGCAGTACTTC. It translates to CASSLLAGATKAYEQYF.

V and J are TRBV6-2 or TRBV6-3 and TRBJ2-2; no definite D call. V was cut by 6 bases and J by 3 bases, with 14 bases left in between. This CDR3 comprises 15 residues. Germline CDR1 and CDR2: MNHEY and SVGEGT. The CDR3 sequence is CASSASRHYTGELFF. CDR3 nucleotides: TGTGCCAGCAGCGCCTCGAGACATTACACCGGGGAGCTGTTTTTT.

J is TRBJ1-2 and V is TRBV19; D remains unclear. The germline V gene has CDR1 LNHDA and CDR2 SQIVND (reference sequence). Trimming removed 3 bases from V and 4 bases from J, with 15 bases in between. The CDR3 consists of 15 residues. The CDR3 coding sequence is TGTGCCAGTAGTATCGAGGCAAGGGCCCTCTATGGCTACACCTTC. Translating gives CASSIEARALYGYTF.

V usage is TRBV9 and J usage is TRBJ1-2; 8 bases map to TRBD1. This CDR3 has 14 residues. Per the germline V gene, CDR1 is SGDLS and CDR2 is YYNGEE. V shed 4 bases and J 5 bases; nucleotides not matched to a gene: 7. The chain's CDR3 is CASSHRGQEYGYTF. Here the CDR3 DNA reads TGTGCCAGCAGCCACCGGGGACAGGAGTATGGCTACACCTTC.

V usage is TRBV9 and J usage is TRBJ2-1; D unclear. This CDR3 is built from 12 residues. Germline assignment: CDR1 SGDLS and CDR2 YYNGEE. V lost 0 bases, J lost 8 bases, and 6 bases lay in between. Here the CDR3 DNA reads TGTGCCAGCAGCGTAGTGAAGGATGAGCAGTTCTTC. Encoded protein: CASSVVKDEQFF.

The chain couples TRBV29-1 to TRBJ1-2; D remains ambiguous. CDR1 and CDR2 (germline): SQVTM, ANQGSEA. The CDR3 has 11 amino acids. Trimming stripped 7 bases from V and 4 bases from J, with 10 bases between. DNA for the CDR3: TGCAGCGGACGGACGGGCTATGGCTACACCTTC. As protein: CSGRTGYGYTF.

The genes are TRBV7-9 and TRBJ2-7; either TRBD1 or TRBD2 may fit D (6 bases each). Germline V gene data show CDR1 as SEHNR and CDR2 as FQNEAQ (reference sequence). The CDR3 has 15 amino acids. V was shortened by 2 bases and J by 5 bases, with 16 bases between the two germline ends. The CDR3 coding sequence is TGTGCCAGCAGCTTAAGGGGGGCAGGGGCGAACGAGCAGTACTTC. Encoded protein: CASSLRGAGANEQYF. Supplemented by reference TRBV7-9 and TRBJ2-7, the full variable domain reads DTGVSQNPRHKITKRGQNVTFRCDPISEHNRLYWYRQTLGQGPEFLTYFQNEAQLEKSRLLSDRFSAERPKGSFSTLEIQRTEQGDSAMYLCASSLRGAGANEQYFGPGTRLTVT.

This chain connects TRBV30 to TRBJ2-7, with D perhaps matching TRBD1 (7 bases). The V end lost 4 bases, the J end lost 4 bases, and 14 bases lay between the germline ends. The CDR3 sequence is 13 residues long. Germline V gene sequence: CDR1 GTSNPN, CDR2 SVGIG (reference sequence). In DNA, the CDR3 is TGTGCCTGGAAGAGACAGGGACTTTACGAGCAGTACTTC. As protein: CAWKRQGLYEQYF. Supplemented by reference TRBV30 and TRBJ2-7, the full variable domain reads SQTIHQWPATLVQPVGSPLSLECTVEGTSNPNLYWYRQAAGRGLQLLFYSVGIGQISSEVPQNLSASRPQDRQFILSSKKLLLSDSGFYLCAWKRQGLYEQYFGPGTRLTVT.